This T cell receptor beta chain was sequenced for a study of CXCR3-negative and CXCR3-positive naive CD8 T cells. Study-wide points: Greater hydrophobicity was found in TRB CDR3s of CXCR3-positive naive cells than of CXCR3-negative naive cells.

Sorting yielded triplicates of a few hundred thousand cells for each CD8+ T cell subset. CD45RO-CCR7+CD27+CD95- expression identified naive CD8+ T cells. In terms of frequency, this clonotype is medium-sized. The antigen remains undetermined. The libraries of TRB cDNA were constructed through 5' RACE using UMI labels. No DNA is given; TCRdb re-called the 5' RACE reads and lists each CDR3 protein once. Its listing shows under 7,000 distinct CDR3 sequences. The clonotype comes from a human donor in good health. Some clones in this sample may be carry-over from other donors' samples. Specimen: naive CXCR3+ CD8+ T cells from blood. This sample's subset: CD45RO-CCR7+CD27+CD95- naive CD8+ T cells expressing CXCR3 (TNR3+).

The CDR3 protein is CSAREIGQNEQFF. The J gene is TRBJ2-1, the V gene TRBV20-1; there is no DNA to check the TCRdb D call of TRBD1. Germline CDR1 DFQATT, CDR2 SNEGSKA (reference sequence). This CDR3 has 13 amino acids.